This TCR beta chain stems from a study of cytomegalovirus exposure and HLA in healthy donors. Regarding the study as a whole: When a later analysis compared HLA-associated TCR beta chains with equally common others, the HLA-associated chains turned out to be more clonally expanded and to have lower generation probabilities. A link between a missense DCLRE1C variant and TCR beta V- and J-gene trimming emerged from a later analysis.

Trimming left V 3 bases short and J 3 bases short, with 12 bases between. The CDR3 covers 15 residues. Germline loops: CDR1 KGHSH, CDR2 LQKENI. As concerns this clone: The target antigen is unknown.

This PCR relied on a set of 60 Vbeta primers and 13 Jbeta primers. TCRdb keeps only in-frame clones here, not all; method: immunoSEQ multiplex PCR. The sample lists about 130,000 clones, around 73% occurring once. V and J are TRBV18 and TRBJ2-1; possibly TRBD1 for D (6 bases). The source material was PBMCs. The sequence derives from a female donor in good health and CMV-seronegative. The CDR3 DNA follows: TGTGCCAGCTCACCGGAGCACAGGGACTACAATGAGCAGTTCTTC. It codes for CASSPEHRDYNEQFF.